This TCR beta chain is drawn from a study of T cells in Graves' hyperthyroidism and ophthalmopathy. The junction had 5 bases not matched to a gene; V was cut back by 2 bases and J by 5 bases. Germline lookup yields CDR1 WNHNN and CDR2 SYGVQD (reference sequence). This CDR3 is built from 16 residues. Template material for amplifying TCR beta CDR3 regions consisted of RNA transcripts. TCR CDR3 underwent first-round RT-PCR with the HTBI primer set. Each CDR3 protein is one row after TCRdb ran MiXCR on the multiplex PCR reads. The data hold a few hundred thousand distinct CDR3 sequences, with under 60% observed a single time.

This sequence joins TRBV10-1 and TRBJ2-1; 11 bases line up with TRBD2. The sample comprised peripheral blood or thyroid tissue (not recorded which). This receptor was taken from a woman aged 18-30 years with Graves' hyperthyroidism. CDR3 residues: CASSETSGRKNNEQFF. Written as DNA, the CDR3 is TGCGCCAGCAGTGAGACTAGCGGGAGAAAAAACAATGAGCAGTTCTTC.